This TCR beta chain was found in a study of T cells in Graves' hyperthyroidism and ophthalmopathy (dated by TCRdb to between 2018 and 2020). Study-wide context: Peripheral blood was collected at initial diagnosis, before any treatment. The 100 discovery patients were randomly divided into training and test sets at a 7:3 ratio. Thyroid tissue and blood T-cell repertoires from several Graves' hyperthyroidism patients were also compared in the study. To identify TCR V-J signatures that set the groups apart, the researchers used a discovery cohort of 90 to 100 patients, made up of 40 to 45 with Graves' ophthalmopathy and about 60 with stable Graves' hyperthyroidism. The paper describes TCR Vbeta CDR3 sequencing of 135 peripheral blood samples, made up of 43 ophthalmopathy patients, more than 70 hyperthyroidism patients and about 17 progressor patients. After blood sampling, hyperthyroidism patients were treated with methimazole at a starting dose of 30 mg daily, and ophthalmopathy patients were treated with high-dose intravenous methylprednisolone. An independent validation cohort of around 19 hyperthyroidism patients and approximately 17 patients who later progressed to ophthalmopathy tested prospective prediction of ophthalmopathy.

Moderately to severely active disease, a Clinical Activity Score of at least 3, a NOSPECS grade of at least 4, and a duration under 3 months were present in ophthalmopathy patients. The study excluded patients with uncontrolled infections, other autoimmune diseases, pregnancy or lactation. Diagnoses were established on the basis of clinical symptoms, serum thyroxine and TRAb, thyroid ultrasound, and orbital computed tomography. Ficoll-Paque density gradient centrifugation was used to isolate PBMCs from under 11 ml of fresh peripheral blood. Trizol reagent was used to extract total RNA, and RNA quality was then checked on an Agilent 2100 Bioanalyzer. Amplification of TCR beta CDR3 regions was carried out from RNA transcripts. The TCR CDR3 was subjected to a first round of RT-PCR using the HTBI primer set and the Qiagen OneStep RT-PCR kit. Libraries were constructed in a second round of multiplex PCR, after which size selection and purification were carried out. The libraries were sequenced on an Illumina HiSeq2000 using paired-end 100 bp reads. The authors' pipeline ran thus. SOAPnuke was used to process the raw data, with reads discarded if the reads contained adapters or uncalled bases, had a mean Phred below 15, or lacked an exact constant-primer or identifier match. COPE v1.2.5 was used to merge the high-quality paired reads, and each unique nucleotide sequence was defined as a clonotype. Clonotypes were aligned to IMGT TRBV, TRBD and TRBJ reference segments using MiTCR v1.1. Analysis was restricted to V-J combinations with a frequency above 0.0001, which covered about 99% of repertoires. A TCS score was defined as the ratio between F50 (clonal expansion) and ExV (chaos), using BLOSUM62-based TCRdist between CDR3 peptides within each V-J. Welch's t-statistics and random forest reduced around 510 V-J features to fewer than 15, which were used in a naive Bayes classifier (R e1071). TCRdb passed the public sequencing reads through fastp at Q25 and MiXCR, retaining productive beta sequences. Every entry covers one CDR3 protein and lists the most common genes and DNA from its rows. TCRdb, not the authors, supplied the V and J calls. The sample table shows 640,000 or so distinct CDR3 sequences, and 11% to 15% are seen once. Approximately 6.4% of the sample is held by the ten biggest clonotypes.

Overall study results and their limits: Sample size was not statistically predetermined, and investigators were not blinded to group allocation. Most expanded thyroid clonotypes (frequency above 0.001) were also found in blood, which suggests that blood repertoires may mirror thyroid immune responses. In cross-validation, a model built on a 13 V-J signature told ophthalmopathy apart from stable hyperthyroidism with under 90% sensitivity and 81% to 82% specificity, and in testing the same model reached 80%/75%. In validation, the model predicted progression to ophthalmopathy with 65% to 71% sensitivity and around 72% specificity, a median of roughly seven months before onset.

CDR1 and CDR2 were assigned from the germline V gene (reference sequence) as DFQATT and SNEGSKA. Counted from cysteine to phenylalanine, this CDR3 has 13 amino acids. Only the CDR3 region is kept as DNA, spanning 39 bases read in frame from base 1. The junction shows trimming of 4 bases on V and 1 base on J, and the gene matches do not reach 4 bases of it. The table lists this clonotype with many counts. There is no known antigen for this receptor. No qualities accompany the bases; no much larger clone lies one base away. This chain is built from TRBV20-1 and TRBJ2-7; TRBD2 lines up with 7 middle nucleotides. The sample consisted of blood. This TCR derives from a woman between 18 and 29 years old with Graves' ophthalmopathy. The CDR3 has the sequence CSATGGWSYEQYF. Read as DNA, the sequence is TGCAGTGCTACCGGGGGGTGGTCCTACGAGCAGTACTTC.